This T cell receptor (beta chain) was recorded in a study of cytomegalovirus exposure and HLA in healthy donors (dated by TCRdb to about 2017). As for the study more broadly: An earlier analysis of fewer than 750 of the donors reported 276 Gb of sequence data and 117 million unique TCR beta sequences obtained from around 190 million T cells. Alongside the repertoire data, information on donor age, sex, ethnicity and CMV serostatus was compiled. All discovery cohort repertoires had been generated on a single sequencing platform. A later genetic analysis used genome-wide SNP genotypes for about 60% of the roughly 670 donors, treating that subset as a discovery cohort. Class I and class II HLA loci were covered by the typing at four-digit resolution. The genetic ancestry cluster associated with self-reported Caucasian donors included 81% of the 300 to 400 genotyped donors. Because of strong linkage in the cohort, roughly five DR-DQ haplotypes were treated as single units for association and clustering. The number of donors typed differed by locus, with roughly 629-640 for A, B, C, DRB1 and DQB1, around 500 for DQA1, over 600 for DPA1, and 400 to 490 for DPB1. The study used immunosequencing to profile the T cell repertoires of some 600 subjects and linked those repertoires to cytomegalovirus serostatus. In a later analysis, previously published TCR beta repertoires from 550 to 750 donors were re-analyzed and high-resolution HLA genotyping was added so that TCR occurrence patterns could be studied. To decide whether each TCR beta V gene segment behaved as functional or pseudogenic, an earlier analysis of several hundred of the donors relied on high-throughput TCR beta sequencing. An early release that covered about 600 HLA-typed donors contained about 300 gigabases of sequencing data and roughly 84 million unique TCR sequences. Rather than drawing on any new phenotypic data, the later analysis identified candidate immune exposures from TCR beta sequences and the way those sequences occurred across donors. To predict cytomegalovirus infection status, the study brought together high-throughput TCR immunosequencing, statistical association of individual TCRs with disease status, and machine learning. The aim of the study was to test whether cataloging public T cell receptors could identify signatures of past pathogen exposure. Across around 400 genotyped donors of the cohort, an average of roughly 250,000 unique TCR beta nucleotide sequences per donor were sequenced, and roughly a sixth of those sequences were non-productive. A separate validation cohort of roughly 110 different subjects was used in addition to the approximately 640-subject first cohort. On the study overall, not on this receptor specifically: The only immune exposure information available for the cohort was CMV serostatus. Some IMGT-functional V segments, including TRBV6-2 and TRBV6-3, could not be told apart with the 87-base-pair reads, so those segments were excluded. In a later analysis, TCR association rates were found to vary across HLA loci, with the most associated TCRs seen for DRB1 alleles and the fewest for HLA-C alleles. A later analysis found that HLA-associated TCR beta chains were more clonally expanded and had lower generation probabilities than equally common non-associated chains. In vitro tests confirmed that three of the cytomegalovirus-associated TCR beta chains recognize cytomegalovirus antigens. In the study, 150 to 200 TCR beta chains were listed as associated with cytomegalovirus. Linkage disequilibrium might explain the correlated functional status among segregating V segments, but an unknown experimental factor could not be excluded. V-gene and J-gene trimming of TCR beta chains was associated with a missense DCLRE1C variant in a later genetic analysis, and the association was replicated in an independent cohort. The classifier was reported to diagnose cytomegalovirus status with high specificity and sensitivity in both the original and validation cohorts. According to the authors, the approach could potentially be generalized to other disease states and immunological phenotypes. Because HLA typing was unavailable for some donors at each locus, only the typed subset was used in association tests. In an earlier analysis of approximately 600 of the donors, most TCR beta V segments were observed in productive rearrangements about 90% or about 30% of the time, broadly matching IMGT annotations. At a false discovery rate of 0.05, a later analysis linked 15,000 to 20,000 TCR beta sequences to specific HLA alleles. In a later genetic analysis, fewer N-insertions in productive TCRs were reported among donors in an Asian-associated ancestry cluster than the 666-donor mean. This cohort had only TCR beta chains sequenced, and the lack of alpha or paired-chain data limited which features could be detected. Most TCR sequences were observed very rarely across donors, whereas some public TCRs were present in many individuals. Presence/absence analyses assumed roughly uniform sequencing depth across donors, an assumption that may not hold. Most CMV-associated TCR beta chains appeared to be HLA-restricted in a later analysis, and the HLA associations seemed to be driven largely by CMV exposure. A later analysis reported that several top co-occurrence clusters appeared linked to parvovirus B19, influenza, CMV and Epstein-Barr virus. A group of highly shared sequence variants was considered likely to be a technical artifact of the sequencing pipeline. A further reported finding was that TCR beta sequences accurately predicted the HLA-A and HLA-B alleles for most subjects in the first cohort. Because counts were too low, seventeen rarely observed V segments, including chromosome 9 orphons, were excluded from the earlier analysis of 500 to 700 of the donors. When HLA alleles, especially DR and DQ, strongly co-occurred, TCR associations were difficult to assign to individual alleles.

In the case of this clone: Its antigen has not been determined. It has no much larger one-base neighbor in the sample; base qualities were not kept.

For CDR1 and CDR2, the germline V gene lists SGHRS and YFSETQ. Germline trimming: 4 bases from V, 2 bases from J; junction bases outside gene matches: 4. The CDR3 sequence holds 15 residues, the cysteine and phenylalanine included. Of the read, only the CDR3 DNA is kept; its 45 bases are in frame from base 1. The library was produced with the immunoSEQ multiplex PCR assay. A mixture of 60 forward primers for TCR Vbeta segments and 13 reverse primers for TCR Jbeta segments was used in the multiplex PCR. The CDR3 region of rearranged TCR beta genes was amplified from genomic DNA with a multiplex PCR assay. The amplified TCR beta libraries were sequenced on the Illumina HiSeq System as 87-base-pair reads. In the paper's pipeline: A later analysis tallied roughly 76 million unique TCR beta chains across the approximately 670 repertoires, and 10 million to 11 million of those chains were shared by two or more donors. Raw reads were error-corrected and collapsed into unique sequences with a nearest-neighbor algorithm that merged closely related sequences to remove PCR and sequencing errors. V, D and J gene segments were assigned by aligning CDR3 sequences to IMGT reference sequences. For a sequence to be retained, a match of at least six nucleotides was required to both a V gene segment and a J gene segment. A rearrangement was called productive if the CDR3 had no stop codons and remained in frame with V and J, and every other rearrangement was called non-productive. Following IMGT convention, CDR3 was defined as the stretch from the second conserved V-encoded cysteine up to the conserved J-encoded phenylalanine. In an earlier analysis of 587 of the donors, sequences lacking an unambiguous match to a single V gene segment were excluded. An earlier analysis of several hundred of the donors called V segments functional above 56.7% productive rearrangements and segregating when the between-donor standard deviation exceeded 5%. A statistical classification framework was developed to diagnose cytomegalovirus status using the catalog of TCR beta chain sequences. In a later analysis, TCR nucleotide sequences were compared against IMGT/GENE-DB human TR gene sequences so that V and J genes could be assigned. In a later analysis, CDR3 sequences and most-parsimonious VDJ recombination scenarios were assigned using the TCRdist pipeline. A later analysis defined each TCR beta chain by its CDR3 amino acid sequence plus V-gene family, and excluded reads lacking a unique V-gene family. In a later analysis, 450 to 600 highly shared, low-generation-probability nucleotide sequences were removed to address suspected cross-contamination and a sequencing artifact. A later analysis calculated a clonal expansion index for each public chain from normalized within-repertoire ranks of inferred template counts. In a later analysis, generation probabilities were computed with a VDJ recombination model fitted to out-of-frame rearrangements, and the resulting probabilities were checked against IGoR. A later analysis scored TCR-TCR, TCR-HLA and TCR-CMV co-occurrence with hypergeometric tests, applying a repertoire-size bias correction to TCR pairs. To estimate false discovery rates, a later analysis permuted the HLA or CMV assignments 20 times. In a later analysis, co-occurring TCRs were grouped using DBSCAN, and TCRdist sequence similarity was added for clustering within HLA-allele-positive subsets. Repertoires with fewer than 30,000 or more than 120,000 public chains, plus five repertoires with anomalous nucleotide sharing, were excluded from co-occurrence clustering. The clones in this table, taken by TCRdb from immuneACCESS, are in-frame only. Not every clone is retained; where verified, under half of the shortfall comes from an unresolved V gene, and the cause of the rest is unknown. The DNA was the basis for D and trimming; V, J and clone size are from that table. For this sample there are approximately 150,000 clones; about three quarters appear just once. The ten largest make up 6% to 7% of the sample.

In total, more than 500 healthy bone marrow donors made up the cohort. At the time of sampling, every cohort member was nominally healthy, though immune exposures that went unrecorded were likely present. The donor tested CMV seropositive and was one of the 289 seropositive cohort members. Every donor gave a peripheral blood sample, and the peripheral blood mononuclear cells from that sample were used for TCR beta sequencing. The Qiagen DNeasy Blood Extraction Kit was used to extract genomic DNA from the blood cell samples. Rearrangement joined TRBV5-1 to TRBJ2-3; TRBD2 agrees with 10 junctional bases. The material sequenced was PBMCs. The source is a man aged 40-49 years in good health and CMV-seropositive. The encoded CDR3 is CASSLGTSATDTQYF. In nucleotides, the sequence is TGCGCCAGCAGCCTCGGGACTAGCGCCACAGATACGCAGTATTTT.